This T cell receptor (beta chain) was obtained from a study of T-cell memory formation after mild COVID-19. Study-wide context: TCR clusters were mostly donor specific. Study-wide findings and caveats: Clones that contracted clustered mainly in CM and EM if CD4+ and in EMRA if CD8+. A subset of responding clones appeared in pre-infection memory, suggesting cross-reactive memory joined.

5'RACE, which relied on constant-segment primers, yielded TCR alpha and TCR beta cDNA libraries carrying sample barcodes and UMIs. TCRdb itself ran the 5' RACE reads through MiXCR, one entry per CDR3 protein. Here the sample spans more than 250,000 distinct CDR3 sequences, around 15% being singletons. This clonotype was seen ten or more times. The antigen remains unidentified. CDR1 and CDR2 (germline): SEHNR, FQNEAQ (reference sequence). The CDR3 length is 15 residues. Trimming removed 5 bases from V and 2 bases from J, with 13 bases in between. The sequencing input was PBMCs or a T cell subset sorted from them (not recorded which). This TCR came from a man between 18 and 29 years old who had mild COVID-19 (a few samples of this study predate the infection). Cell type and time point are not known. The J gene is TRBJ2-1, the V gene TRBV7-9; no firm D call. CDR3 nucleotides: TGTGCCAGCAGCCAGCTAGTGGTCGCCTACAATGAGCAGTTCTTC. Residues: CASSQLVVAYNEQFF.